This TCR beta chain originates from a study of CXCR3-negative and CXCR3-positive naive CD8 T cells. Study-wide background: Every library held about 1.5 +/- 0.3 million TRB reads, and the total came to around 140 million.

The CDR3 runs 16 residues. cDNA libraries for TRB were generated by 5' RACE incorporating UMI labels. TCRdb re-analyzed the 5' RACE reads; it lists each CDR3 protein once, without DNA. In total, the table holds 150,000 or so distinct CDR3 sequences. Naive CD8+ T cells carried a CD45RO-CCR7+CD27+CD95- phenotype. General study points: The study found more hydrophobic TRB CDR3s in CXCR3-positive naive cells than in CXCR3-negative naive cells.

As regards this clonotype: The antigen is not known.

This clonotype was sampled from a human donor in good health. Some clones in this sample may be carry-over from other donors' samples. The sample consisted of naive CXCR3+ CD8+ T cells from blood. Subset denoted: CD45RO-CCR7+CD27+CD95- naive CD8+ T cells expressing CXCR3 (TNR3+). The chain recombines TRBV12-3 or TRBV12-4 with TRBJ2-1; TCRdb gives TRBD2 as the D gene, but with no DNA this cannot be confirmed. The CDR3 sequence is CASRSSGLAGTGEQFF.